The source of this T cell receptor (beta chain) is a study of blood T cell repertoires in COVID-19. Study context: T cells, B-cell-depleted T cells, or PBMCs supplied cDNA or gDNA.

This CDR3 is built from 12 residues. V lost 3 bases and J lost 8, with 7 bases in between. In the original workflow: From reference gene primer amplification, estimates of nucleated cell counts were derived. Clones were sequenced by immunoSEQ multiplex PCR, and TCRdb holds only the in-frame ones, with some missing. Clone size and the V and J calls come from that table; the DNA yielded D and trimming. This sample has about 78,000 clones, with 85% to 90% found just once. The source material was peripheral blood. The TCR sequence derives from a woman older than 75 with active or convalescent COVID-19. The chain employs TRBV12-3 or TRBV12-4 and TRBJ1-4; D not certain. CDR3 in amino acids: CASSLRGEKLFF. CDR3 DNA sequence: TGTGCCAGCAGTTTGAGAGGAGAAAAACTGTTTTTT.